This T cell receptor beta chain was found in a study of response to subunit inactivated influenza vaccine. Study results and limitations: That few new T cells are recruited by each seasonal influenza vaccination was the authors' suggestion.

The V gene end was trimmed by 5 bases and the J gene end by 1 base; junction bases not matched to a gene: 11. The CDR3 has 16 amino acids. Germline V lookup: CDR1 DFQATT, CDR2 SNEGSKA (reference sequence). TCRdb analysed the RT-PCR reads with MiXCR anew, one entry per CDR3 protein. Seen here are 550,000 to 800,000 distinct CDR3 sequences, approximately 13% observed once, and the top ten hold 6% to 7%. This clonotype was counted only a few times. Antigen specificity is unknown. This chain joins TRBV20-1 and TRBJ1-5, with 7 positions matching TRBD1. The specimen comprised PBMCs from blood, sampled roughly 2 weeks before vaccination. This receptor was obtained from a man between 45 and 60 years old who received an inactivated influenza vaccine. CDR3: CSARPPQQGSNQPQHF. As DNA, the CDR3 is TGCAGTGCTCGGCCCCCCCAACAGGGGAGCAATCAGCCCCAGCATTTT.